The clone carrying this T cell receptor (beta chain) was recorded at least ten times. The antigen remains unidentified. Amplified TCR beta CDR3 regions derived from RNA transcripts. During a first-round RT-PCR of the TCR CDR3, the HTBI primer set was used. A single record per CDR3 protein comes from TCRdb applying MiXCR to the multiplex PCR reads. The sample lists some 740,000 distinct CDR3 sequences; 14% were seen once. This entry is derived from a study of T cells in Graves' hyperthyroidism and ophthalmopathy. Broader study findings: Model predictions of ophthalmopathy came a median approximately 6 months before onset. Blood shared most expanded thyroid clonotypes above 0.001.

Those with hyperthyroidism were 18 to 65 years old, newly diagnosed, and ill for under 2 months. Lactation, pregnancy, other autoimmune disease or uncontrolled infection excluded patients. The CDR3 runs to 13 residues. Trimming removed 5 bases at V and 7 bases at J, with 12 bases between. Sequenced input: blood. This chain joins TRBV12-3 or TRBV12-4 and TRBJ2-1, with D perhaps matching TRBD2 (6 bases). The TCR comes from a woman between 18 and 29 years old with Graves' hyperthyroidism. Here the CDR3 reads CASSLSGTNEQFF. The CDR3 nucleotides are TGTGCCAGCAGTCTTAGCGGAACGAATGAGCAGTTCTTC.